The 28 T cell receptor beta chains reported below all come from one sample, sequenced in a study of T cells in narcolepsy. Libraries were prepared by immunoSEQ multiplex PCR; TCRdb keeps only in-frame clonotypes and omits some of them. This table holds 34,000 or so clones, roughly 80% found once. The sample was memory (CD45RA-) CD4+ T cells from blood. Source of these receptors: a human donor in good health.

This rearrangement joins TRBV18 to TRBJ1-1; the D is unclear. CDR3 length: 13 amino acids. Germline V CDR1 and CDR2: KGHSH, LQKENI. V shed 3 bases and J shed 3 bases, with 8 bases lying between them. The CDR3 nucleotides are TGTGCCAGCTCACCCCTATTGGACACTGAAGCTTTCTTT. Translation: CASSPLLDTEAFF. The variable domain in full, completed from reference TRBV18 and TRBJ1-1, reads NAGVMQNPRHLVRRRGQEARLRCSPMKGHSHVYWYRQLPEEGLKFMVYLQKENIIDESGMPKERFSAEFPKEGPSILRIQQVVRGDSAAYFCASSPLLDTEAFFGQGTRLTVV.

This clone has only a few counts. The chain is built from TRBV13 and TRBJ2-7; 9 nucleotides match TRBD1. The CDR3 runs to 20 residues. V gave up 4 bases and J gave up 0 bases; unmatched junction bases: 19. Germline CDR1 PRHDT, CDR2 FYEKMQ (reference sequence). CDR3 residues: CASSSRTGTGIGLSSYEQYF. The DNA for the CDR3 is TGTGCCAGCAGCTCAAGAACCGGGACAGGGATAGGGTTAAGCTCCTACGAGCAGTACTTC. The full variable domain, with the rest looked up from reference TRBV13 and TRBJ2-7, is AAGVIQSPRHLIKEKRETATLKCYPIPRHDTVYWYQQGPGQDPQFLISFYEKMQSDKGSIPDRFSAQQFSDYHSELNMSSLELGDSALYFCASSSRTGTGIGLSSYEQYFGPGTRLTVT.

The genes are TRBV5-1 and TRBJ1-5, with 9 bases identical to TRBD1. The CDR3 is made up of 15 amino acids. The trim removed 4 bases at V and 3 bases at J, leaving 5 bases unmatched. Germline V gene sequence: CDR1 SGHRS, CDR2 YFSETQ. The CDR3 region is CASSTGQGDNQPQHF. CDR3 DNA sequence: TGCGCCAGCAGCACGGGACAGGGAGACAATCAGCCCCAGCATTTT.

V gene TRBV5-1 combines with J gene TRBJ1-3; no definite D call. The CDR3 is 12 residues long. Trimming stripped 0 bases from V and 4 bases from J, with 2 bases between. Germline V gives CDR1 SGHRS, CDR2 YFSETQ. DNA of the CDR3: TGCGCCAGCAGCTTGGGGGGAAACACCATATATTTT. It is translated as CASSLGGNTIYF.

The chain links TRBV10-1 to TRBJ2-3; D gene unclear. In germline, CDR1 is WNHNN, CDR2 SYGVQD (reference sequence). The CDR3 has 12 amino acids. V lost 0 bases to trimming and J lost 4 bases, with 2 bases between them. This CDR3 reads CASSESSDTQYF. The CDR3 DNA follows: TGCGCCAGCAGTGAGTCGTCAGATACGCAGTATTTT.

This clone was counted once. This chain joins TRBV7-9 and TRBJ2-5; no clear D gene. Germline CDR1 and CDR2: SEHNR and FQNEAQ (reference sequence). The CDR3 totals 12 residues. V was pared by 7 bases and J by 4 bases, with 10 bases between. CDR3 protein: CASKETGETQYF. The DNA for the CDR3 is TGTGCCAGCAAAGAAACGGGAGAGACCCAGTACTTC.

This rearrangement joins TRBV13 to TRBJ2-3; TRBD1 or TRBD2 may be the D gene (5 bases each). The length of the CDR3 is 16 residues. The V and J ends lost 4 bases and 4 bases respectively, with 18 bases between them. Germline CDR1 and CDR2: PRHDT and FYEKMQ (reference sequence). The CDR3 DNA reads as TGTGCCAGCAGCTCCTCCGGACAAGGGAGAGCAGATACGCAGTATTTT. Translation gives CASSSSGQGRADTQYF.

This chain connects TRBV25-1 to TRBJ2-6, with D unresolved. In germline, CDR1 is MGHDK, CDR2 SYGVNS. Trimming pared 2 bases from V and 4 bases from J, leaving 6 bases between. This CDR3 is built from 14 residues. The CDR3, as DNA: TGTGCCAGCAGTGAACCCTCCGGGGCCAACGTCCTGACTTTC. This codes for CASSEPSGANVLTF.

Comments on this clone: A junction boundary mismatches the germline segment, possibly from a read error. This sample includes further DNA sequences coding for the same CDR3. The chain links TRBV7-2 to TRBJ1-2; the D gene is possibly TRBD1 (6 bases). This CDR3 contains 16 residues. Germline lookup yields CDR1 SGHTA and CDR2 FQGNSA. The CDR3, as DNA: TGTGCTAGCAGCTTAGGTGGGGCAGGGGCTAACTATGGCTACACCTTC. The encoded protein is CASSLGGAGANYGYTF.

The chain is built from TRBV30 and TRBJ2-1; 7 bases map to TRBD2. V was pared by 1 base and J by 7 bases, with 1 base of the junction left unmatched. The CDR3 runs 12 residues. Germline lookup yields CDR1 GTSNPN and CDR2 SVGIG (reference sequence). The CDR3 DNA is TGTGCCTGGAGTGGGACTAGGAATGAGCAGTTCTTC. Its protein product is CAWSGTRNEQFF.

This rearrangement joins TRBV28 to TRBJ2-7; D is uncertain. The CDR3 has 12 residues. The germline gives CDR1 MDHEN, CDR2 SYDVKM. V was trimmed by 4 bases and J by 2 bases, leaving 6 bases between them. As DNA, the CDR3 is TGTGCCAGCAGTTCTTCAACCTACGAGCAGTACTTC. It translates to CASSSSTYEQYF.

J is TRBJ2-1 and V is TRBV20-1; D gene unclear. V lost 6 bases, J lost 7 bases, and 10 bases lay in between. Germline V gene sequence: CDR1 DFQATT, CDR2 SNEGSKA (reference sequence). This CDR3 contains 11 residues. CDR3 loop: CSARPGNEQFF. CDR3 DNA: TGCAGTGCGCGTCCTGGGAATGAGCAGTTCTTC.

The V and J genes are TRBV6-6 and TRBJ2-2; D call uncertain. CDR3 length: 12 residues. The germline V gene encodes CDR1 MNHNY and CDR2 SVGAGI (reference sequence). V gave up 8 bases and J gave up 5 bases, with 9 bases separating them. CDR3 in DNA: TGTGCCAGCCGTCAGAGTACCGGGGAGCTGTTTTTT. Encoded protein: CASRQSTGELFF.

Judged by abundance, this clone is medium-sized. This chain uses TRBV10-1 with TRBJ1-1; unclear D gene. CDR3 length: 11 residues. Germline V gives CDR1 WNHNN, CDR2 SYGVQD (reference sequence). V lost 4 bases and J lost 1, with 1 base in between. The CDR3 DNA reads TGCGCCAGCAGTGGGAACACTGAAGCTTTCTTT. It is translated as CASSGNTEAFF.

J is TRBJ1-2 and V is TRBV6-1; a weak D match, TRBD1 (5 bases). V was pared by 2 bases and J by 5 bases, with 9 bases between. This CDR3 contains 13 residues. Germline lookup yields CDR1 MNHNS and CDR2 SASEGT. The CDR3 is CASSEPGLYGYTF. In nucleotides, the CDR3 is TGTGCCAGCAGTGAACCAGGGTTATATGGCTACACCTTC.

The chain combines TRBV4-2 with TRBJ2-1; perhaps TRBD2 as D (6 bases). The length of the CDR3 is 15 residues. CDR1 is LGHNA and CDR2 is YNFKEQ in the germline V gene. Trimming stripped 3 bases from V and 10 bases from J, with 19 bases between. The chain's CDR3 is CASSQTTSSVGEQFF. The CDR3 DNA reads as TGTGCCAGCAGCCAGACCACCTCTAGCGTCGGGGAGCAGTTCTTC.

This chain connects TRBV7-8 to TRBJ2-1, with TRBD2 identical over 8 bases. This CDR3 is 15 amino acids long. Looked up from germline, CDR1 is SGHVS and CDR2 is FQNEAQ. Losses at the gene ends were 10 bases for V and 10 bases for J; bases not matched to a gene: 18. The CDR3 DNA reads TGTGCCACTCGGGGGGGGCTAGCGGGCGAAGGGGAGCAGTTCTTC. This translates into CATRGGLAGEGEQFF.

The J gene is TRBJ1-2, the V gene TRBV4-1; D gene ambiguous. Germline CDR1 is MGHRA and CDR2 is YSYEKL. The V gene lost 2 bases and the J gene lost 4 bases, with 8 bases spanning the gap. CDR3 length equals 13 residues. This CDR3 is CASSQRGSYGYTF. Written as DNA, the CDR3 is TGCGCCAGCAGCCAAAGAGGGTCCTATGGCTACACCTTC.

The chain employs TRBV15 and TRBJ2-7; 9 bases match TRBD1. The CDR3 covers 17 residues. Germline-derived CDR1 and CDR2 are LNHNV and YYDKDF (reference sequence). The J segment lost 0 bases and the V segment lost 3 bases, leaving 9 bases of the junction unmatched. CDR3 coding DNA: TGTGCCACCAGCAGTGGACAGGGGCGGCTATTCTCCTACGAGCAGTACTTC. Amino acid sequence: CATSSGQGRLFSYEQYF. Full variable domain (remainder filled in from reference TRBV15 and TRBJ2-7): DAMVIQNPRYQVTQFGKPVTLSCSQTLNHNVMYWYQQKSSQAPKLLFHYYDKDFNNEADTPDNFQSRRPNTSFCFLDIRSPGLGDTAMYLCATSSGQGRLFSYEQYFGPGTRLTVT.

The chain uses TRBV27 and TRBJ2-1; 13 nucleotides align to TRBD2. Germline V lookup: CDR1 MNHEY, CDR2 SMNVEV (reference sequence). The V segment lost 0 bases and the J segment 11 bases; nucleotides outside the gene matches: 7. The CDR3 is 16 amino acids. CDR3 nucleotides: TGTGCCAGCAGTTTATCGGGGGGGACTAGCGGGGCCAAGCAGTTCTTC. Translation: CASSLSGGTSGAKQFF.

This chain joins TRBV5-1 and TRBJ2-5, with 12 bases that match TRBD2. The germline V gene has CDR1 SGHRS and CDR2 YFSETQ. The V and J ends lost 3 bases and 3 bases, in that order; junction bases with no gene match: 6. CDR3 size: 16 residues. The chain's CDR3 is CASSYPRLAGEETQYF. The DNA for the CDR3 is TGCGCCAGCAGCTATCCGCGACTAGCGGGGGAAGAGACCCAGTACTTC. Variable domain in full (rest from reference TRBV5-1 and TRBJ2-5): KAGVTQTPRYLIKTRGQQVTLSCSPISGHRSVSWYQQTPGQGLQFLFEYFSETQRNKGNFPGRFSGRQFSNSRSEMNVSTLELGDSALYLCASSYPRLAGEETQYFGPGTRLLVL.

The rearrangement uses TRBV2 and TRBJ2-7; TRBD2 is a possible D gene (7 bases). CDR1 and CDR2 from the germline V gene are SNHLY and FYNNEI. The germline V and J ends were trimmed by 6 bases and 2 bases, with 17 bases remaining between them. The CDR3 runs 15 residues. This chain's CDR3 is CASSPRGGITYEQYF. DNA of the CDR3: TGTGCCAGCAGCCCAAGGGGGGGGATAACCTACGAGCAGTACTTC. Full variable domain (outside the CDR3, taken from reference TRBV2 and TRBJ2-7): EPEVTQTPSHQVTQMGQEVILRCVPISNHLYFYWYRQILGQKVEFLVSFYNNEISEKSEIFDDQFSVERPDGSNFTLKIRSTKLEDSAMYFCASSPRGGITYEQYFGPGTRLTVT.

The gene calls are TRBV28 and TRBJ1-2; D remains ambiguous. Germline V gene sequence: CDR1 MDHEN, CDR2 SYDVKM. The CDR3 is made up of 11 amino acids. V was cut by 6 bases and J by 2 bases, with 4 bases left in between. In DNA, the CDR3 is TGTGCCAGCAGCCGGAACTATGGCTACACCTTC. Its translation: CASSRNYGYTF.

There are a few counts of this clone. The gene calls are TRBV11-3 and TRBJ2-7; 10 bases are shared with TRBD2. V lost 5 bases to trimming and J lost 2 bases; unmatched junction nucleotides: 9. Germline V gene sequence: CDR1 SGHNT, CDR2 YENEEA. This CDR3 spans 16 amino acids. The CDR3 here is CASSQPGTSVAYEQYF. The CDR3, as DNA: TGTGCCAGCAGCCAACCCGGGACTAGCGTTGCCTACGAGCAGTACTTC.

The chain uses TRBV19 and TRBJ2-7; 13 bases line up with TRBD2. Germline CDR1 LNHDA, CDR2 SQIVND (reference sequence). This CDR3 is built from 16 residues. The V and J ends lost 5 bases and 4 bases, in that order; junction bases with no gene match: 8. Written as DNA, the CDR3 is TGTGCCAGTAGTTCAACTAGCGGGAGGGCCCCTTACGAGCAGTACTTC. Protein: CASSSTSGRAPYEQYF.

The CDR3 DNA sequence: TGCGCCAGCAGCTTGGCCGCGGGAGGGGCAGATACGCAGTATTTT. Residues: CASSLAAGGADTQYF. This chain joins TRBV5-1 and TRBJ2-3, with 9 bases aligning to TRBD2. The J segment lost 4 bases and the V segment lost 0 bases, leaving 3 bases of the junction unmatched. CDR1 SGHRS and CDR2 YFSETQ come from the germline V gene. The CDR3 is 15 residues long.

This sequence joins TRBV10-1 and TRBJ2-2; D call uncertain. V was trimmed by 0 bases and J by 6 bases, leaving 2 bases between them. CDR1 is WNHNN, CDR2 SYGVQD, per germline (reference sequence). This CDR3 has 12 amino acids. CDR3 nucleotides: TGCGCCAGCAGTGAGTCCCCCGGGGAGCTGTTTTTT. It encodes CASSESPGELFF.

The V gene is TRBV6-5, the J gene TRBJ2-1; no reliable D call. Trimming took off 4 bases at V and 12 bases at J, with 10 bases between the two ends. Germline V gene sequence: CDR1 MNHEY, CDR2 SVGAGI. The CDR3 is 11 amino acids. DNA for the CDR3: TGTGCCAGCAGTTCGCCGAGACGGCAGTTCTTC. Protein sequence: CASSSPRRQFF.